This entry lists 8 T cell receptor beta chains sequenced from one sample in a study of blood T cell repertoires in COVID-19. Measured with immunoSEQ multiplex PCR; TCRdb has only the in-frame clones, and not every one. Among about 50,000 clones listed, 85% to 90% were seen once. The material sequenced was peripheral blood. The receptors shown here come from a human donor in a cohort sampled during active COVID-19.

The J gene is TRBJ2-1, the V gene TRBV7-2; D is perhaps TRBD1 (6 bases). Trimming stripped 5 bases from V and 6 bases from J, with 14 bases between. The germline V gene has CDR1 SGHTA and CDR2 FQGNSA. The CDR3 extends over 14 amino acids. This chain's CDR3 is CASSTTLQGNEQFF. The CDR3 coding sequence is TGTGCCAGCAGCACCACTTTACAGGGCAATGAGCAGTTCTTC.

The chain couples TRBV3-1 (or the pseudogene TRBV3-2) to TRBJ1-6, with D possibly matching TRBD1 (6 bases). Germline CDR1 and CDR2: LGHDT and YNNKEL (reference sequence). V lost 4 bases and J lost 6, with 13 bases in between. This CDR3 region has 15 residues. CDR3 nucleotide sequence: TGTGCCAGCAGCCGCACGGACAGCCTTAATTCACCCCTCCACTTT. Residues: CASSRTDSLNSPLHF.

This clone occurred once. The chain links TRBV6-6 to TRBJ2-4, with D possibly matching TRBD1 (8 bases). This CDR3 contains 14 residues. V was shortened by 6 bases and J by 5 bases, with 14 bases between the two germline ends. Germline-derived CDR1 and CDR2 are MNHNY and SVGAGI (reference sequence). The CDR3 coding sequence is TGTGCCAGCAGCACTACAGGGGGGGAAAACATTCAGTACTTC. Protein: CASSTTGGENIQYF.

For this clone: This sample also contains other DNA sequences that code for the same CDR3. The genes are TRBV3-1 (or the pseudogene TRBV3-2) and TRBJ2-7; D unresolved. CDR1 LGHDT and CDR2 YNNKEL come from the germline V gene (reference sequence). This CDR3 has 14 residues. V lost 1 base and J 0 bases, leaving 7 bases between the germline ends. The CDR3 DNA reads as TGTGCCAGCAGCCAAGGTAGAGGCTCCTACGAGCAGTACTTC. This translates into CASSQGRGSYEQYF.

The chain uses TRBV28 and TRBJ2-1; TRBD1 aligns across 11 bases. This CDR3 spans 15 amino acids. The germline CDR1 and CDR2 sequences are MDHEN and SYDVKM. V was clipped by 6 bases and J by 10 bases; unmatched bases: 11. This chain's CDR3 is CASRGTGGLRSEQFF. The CDR3 coding sequence is TGTGCCAGCAGGGGGACAGGGGGGCTTAGGTCCGAGCAGTTCTTC.

The chain is built from TRBV4-2 and TRBJ2-7, with 7 positions matching TRBD1. Germline CDR1 is LGHNA and CDR2 is YNFKEQ. V lost 2 bases and J lost 7; bases outside the gene matches: 11. The CDR3 is made up of 15 amino acids. CDR3 region: CASSQKTGQFWEQYF. CDR3 in DNA: TGTGCCAGCAGCCAAAAGACAGGGCAATTCTGGGAGCAGTACTTC.

In its sample, this clone was seen once. V and J are TRBV10-3 and TRBJ2-1; 9 nucleotides align to TRBD2. CDR1 and CDR2 from the germline V gene are ENHRY and SYGVKD. Unmatched junction bases numbered 16, after V lost 3 bases and J lost 16 bases. CDR3 length: 15 residues. The CDR3 protein is CAISDSGTSPSGSFF. The CDR3 DNA reads as TGTGCCATCAGTGATTCCGGGACTAGCCCCTCGGGAAGCTTCTTC.

The V call is TRBV27, the J call TRBJ2-7; D perhaps matches TRBD2 (6 bases). Trimming removed 5 bases from V and 2 bases from J, with 10 bases in between. CDR3 length: 13 residues. Germline V gene lookup returns CDR1 MNHEY and CDR2 SMNVEV (reference sequence). The CDR3 region is CASSKGTPYEQYF. DNA for the CDR3: TGTGCCAGCAGTAAGGGGACTCCCTACGAGCAGTACTTC.